Listed below are T cell receptor beta chains from one sample, sequenced in a study of Ad26.COV2.S vaccination and SARS-CoV-2 variants. The repertoire was sequenced with immunoSEQ multiplex PCR; TCRdb's copy has only in-frame clones and lacks some. The data contain about 440,000 clones, about 90% of them singletons. This sample comprised peripheral blood, obtained in a trial of Ad26.COV2.S vaccine versus placebo. Receptor source: a person between 18 and 59 years old who received the Ad26.COV2.S COVID-19 vaccine or a placebo. Both conserved end residues are trimmed from each CDR3. Each record gives: D gene, V gene, CDR3 length, clone size, J gene, CDR3 protein. D genes are given only for firm matches. Expanded clones are given a class, and other clones once, few, many or no size at all.

TRBD1	TRBV24-1	14	few	TRBJ1-5	ATSDSQGADNQPQH
TRBD2	TRBV5-1	13	-	TRBJ2-7	ASSLTSGSIFEQY
TRBD1	TRBV24-1	14	-	TRBJ2-2	ATSDPGGEWTGELF
-	TRBV6-5	13	-	TRBJ2-7	ASSYVGGSSYEQY
TRBD2	TRBV19	16	-	TRBJ2-2	ASSSGLAGSSNTGELF
-	TRBV4-3	12	-	TRBJ2-3	ASSQRVSTDTQY
-	TRBV7-9	14	-	TRBJ2-3	ASSPRQRPSTDTQY
-	TRBV5-4	11	-	TRBJ2-1	ASSLFWGREQF
-	TRBV28	11	-	TRBJ2-7	ASRGTPYYEQY
-	TRBV7-8	11	-	TRBJ1-2	ASSARTVPPHT
-	TRBV5-6	14	-	TRBJ1-1	ASSLESWGLNTEAF
-	TRBV7-2	12	-	TRBJ2-7	ASSLGVPSYEQY
-	TRBV7-8	12	-	TRBJ1-3	ASSTSGLGNTIY
-	TRBV18	15	-	TRBJ2-7	ASSPVMSGPGSGEQY
TRBD2	TRBV10-3	11	once	TRBJ2-3	AILAGGTDTQY
-	TRBV7-9	9	-	TRBJ2-7	ASSPGYEQY
-	TRBV5-1	12	few	TRBJ1-1	ASAIQGMNTEAF
-	TRBV6-2/TRBV6-3	14	-	TRBJ2-7	ASSYRDFAVSYEQY
TRBD2	TRBV5-4	15	-	TRBJ2-5	ASSYVRGTSGKETQY
-	TRBV6-6	14	-	TRBJ1-3	ASSYSDGLSGNTIY
-	TRBV2	14	-	TRBJ2-7	ASKERGGGSSYEQY
-	TRBV19	14	-	TRBJ2-2	ASSIHPRQITGELF
-	TRBV9	14	-	TRBJ2-7	ASSVSKEASSYEQY
-	TRBV2	16	-	TRBJ2-1	ASSVQRGEEGSYNEQF
TRBD2	TRBV7-3	14	-	TRBJ2-1	ASSLMASGHNERQF
TRBD2	TRBV4-2	16	-	TRBJ2-3	ASSQGVVAGGSTDTQY
TRBD2	TRBV5-4	14	few	TRBJ2-7	ASSPPGREGSYEQY